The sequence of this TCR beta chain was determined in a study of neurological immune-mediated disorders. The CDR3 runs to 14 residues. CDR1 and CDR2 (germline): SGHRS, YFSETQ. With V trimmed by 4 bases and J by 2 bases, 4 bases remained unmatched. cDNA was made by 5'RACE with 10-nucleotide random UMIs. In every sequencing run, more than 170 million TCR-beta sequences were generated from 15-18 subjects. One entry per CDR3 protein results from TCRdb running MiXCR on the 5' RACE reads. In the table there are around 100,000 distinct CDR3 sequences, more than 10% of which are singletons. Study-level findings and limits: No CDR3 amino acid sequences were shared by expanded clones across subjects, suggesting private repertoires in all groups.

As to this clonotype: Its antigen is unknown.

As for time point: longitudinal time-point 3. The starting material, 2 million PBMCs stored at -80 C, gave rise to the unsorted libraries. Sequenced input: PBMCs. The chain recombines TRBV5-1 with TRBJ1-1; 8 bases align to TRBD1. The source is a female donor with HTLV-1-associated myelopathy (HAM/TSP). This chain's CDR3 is CASSTGQGNTEAFF. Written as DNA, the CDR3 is TGCGCCAGCAGCACAGGACAGGGCAACACTGAAGCTTTCTTT.